Reported below is one TCR beta chain. Its antigen remains unidentified. Alongside a J-beta primer mix, a sample-barcoded 5' primer served in a second PCR lasting about 7 to 12 cycles. Sequencing yielded, for each sample, at least 2.5 million paired-end reads carrying CDR3. TCRdb re-called the 5' RACE reads with MiXCR, one entry per CDR3 protein. The table lists about 780,000 distinct CDR3 sequences, about 47% of them singletons. V lost 6 bases and J 6 bases, leaving 17 bases between the germline ends. The germline V gene encodes CDR1 MNHEY and CDR2 SVGEGT. This CDR3 spans 14 amino acids. The data stem from a study of blood T cells in healthy people across ages. Study conclusions and caveats: The study found more naive CD4+ cells and higher diversity in long-lived than aged donors.

PBMCs numbering at least 6 million were isolated per sample. The sequenced sample consisted of blood. The chain is built from TRBV6-2 or TRBV6-3 and TRBJ1-2; TRBD1 is a possible D gene (5 bases). The origin of this receptor is a man older than 75 in good health. CDR3 in amino acids: CASRGDGAADGYTF. The CDR3 bases are TGTGCCAGCAGAGGGGACGGCGCCGCGGATGGCTACACCTTC.